One sample yielded the 19 T cell receptor beta chains listed below, sequenced in a study of blood T cell repertoires in COVID-19. Sequencing used immunoSEQ multiplex PCR; TCRdb keeps in-frame clones, though not all of them. The sample consists of approximately 240,000 clones, about nine tenths of them appearing once. The sample comprised PBMCs or T cells enriched from blood (not recorded which). Source of these receptors: a woman in her twenties or thirties with acute COVID-19.

The J gene is TRBJ2-7, the V gene TRBV5-8, with D perhaps matching TRBD1 (6 bases). The CDR3 is 14 amino acids. In germline, CDR1 is SGHTS, CDR2 YDEGEE. V lost 4 bases, J lost 4 bases, and 15 bases lay in between. CDR3 DNA sequence: TGTGCCAGCAGCAAAACAGGGTTCGGGTACGAGCAGTACTTC. Amino acids: CASSKTGFGYEQYF.

CDR3 amino acids: CASRPETTGTYEQYF. CDR3 nucleotides: TGTGCCAGCAGACCTGAAACGACAGGGACGTACGAGCAGTACTTC. V is TRBV5-5 and J is TRBJ2-7, with 7 bases aligning to TRBD1. The J segment lost 4 bases and the V segment lost 5 bases, leaving 12 bases of the junction unmatched. Germline assignment: CDR1 SGHKS and CDR2 YYEKEE (reference sequence). The CDR3 totals 15 residues.

J is TRBJ2-5 and V is TRBV12-3 or TRBV12-4; tentatively, D is TRBD2 (6 bases). Trimming removed 3 bases from V and 5 bases from J, with 10 bases in between. There are 13 residues in the CDR3. The CDR3 DNA follows: TGTGCCAGCAGTTTGTTTGGGGGGGAGACCCAGTACTTC. The encoded protein is CASSLFGGETQYF.

V usage is TRBV4-3 and J usage is TRBJ1-6, with 9 bases aligning to TRBD1. This CDR3 is 16 amino acids long. Germline-derived CDR1 and CDR2 are LGHNA and YSLEER. The junction had 11 bases not matched to a gene; V was cut back by 6 bases and J by 8 bases. As DNA, the CDR3 is TGCGCCAGCAGTAAGGGACAGGGCGGTGCGGATTCACCCCTCCACTTT. As protein: CASSKGQGGADSPLHF.

Only a few counts were recorded for this clone. The J gene is TRBJ2-3, the V gene TRBV9; 11 bases are shared with TRBD2. The CDR3 consists of 15 residues. With V trimmed by 1 base and J by 6 bases, 4 bases remained unmatched. Germline-derived CDR1 and CDR2 are SGDLS and YYNGEE. CDR3 residues: CASSVSVAGGDTQYF. CDR3 sequence (DNA): TGTGCCAGCAGCGTATCTGTAGCGGGGGGGGATACGCAGTATTTT.

V and J are TRBV7-2 and TRBJ1-5, with a possible D match to TRBD1 (6 bases). This CDR3 spans 15 amino acids. Trimming removed 1 base from V and 4 bases from J, with 11 bases in between. Germline values: CDR1 SGHTA, CDR2 FQGNSA. The CDR3 sequence is CASSLGQGINQPQHF. Written as DNA, the CDR3 is TGTGCCAGCAGCTTAGGTCAGGGGATAAATCAGCCCCAGCATTTT.

This clone turned up a few times. The chain uses TRBV6-1 and TRBJ1-6; 9 positions agree with TRBD1. The CDR3 runs to 14 residues. The V segment lost 3 bases and the J segment 13 bases; nucleotides outside the gene matches: 7. Germline CDR1 and CDR2: MNHNS and SASEGT. CDR3 nucleotides: TGTGCCAGCAGTGACGGGGGACAGGGAGCGCCCCTCCACTTT. Translation: CASSDGGQGAPLHF.

The rearrangement uses TRBV2 and TRBJ1-3; 9 bases line up with TRBD1. Germline CDR1 SNHLY, CDR2 FYNNEI. V trimming: 6 bases; J trimming: 2 bases; junction bases outside the gene matches: 2. The CDR3 length is 14 residues. CDR3 bases: TGTGCCAGCAGCGGACAGGGGCCTGGAAACACCATATATTTT. Translated, it gives CASSGQGPGNTIYF.

This chain links TRBV21-1 with TRBJ2-1; TRBD2, the table's D call, was not compared with the DNA. TRBV21-1 is described as a pseudogene. The CDR3 has 17 residues. DNA of the CDR3: TGTGCCAGCAGCAGACCTTCCGGGACTAGCGATTACAATGAGCAGTTCTTC. Translated, it gives CASSRPSGTSDYNEQFF.

The chain is built from TRBV28 and TRBJ2-7, with D maybe TRBD1 (6 bases). This CDR3 has 14 residues. The V end was cut by 5 bases, the J end by 6 bases, with 17 bases between. Germline assignment: CDR1 MDHEN and CDR2 SYDVKM. CDR3: CASSPDRSGAEQYF. The CDR3 region has the DNA TGTGCCAGCAGTCCTGACAGATCAGGGGCCGAGCAGTACTTC.

The chain employs TRBV2 and TRBJ2-1; D gene unclear. The CDR3 is 13 residues long. Germline V gene sequence: CDR1 SNHLY, CDR2 FYNNEI. The V end was cut by 4 bases, the J end by 5 bases, with 9 bases between. The CDR3: CASSGSANNEQFF. CDR3 DNA: TGTGCCAGCAGTGGAAGCGCGAACAATGAGCAGTTCTTC.

This clone appeared a few times. The chain joins TRBV14 to TRBJ2-7; a possible D gene is TRBD2 (7 bases). Germline V gene lookup returns CDR1 SGHDN and CDR2 FVKESK. The germline V and J ends were trimmed by 1 base and 5 bases, with 12 bases remaining between them. This CDR3 spans 14 amino acids. CDR3 loop: CASSQAGGGNEQYF. The CDR3 DNA reads TGTGCCAGCAGCCAAGCGGGGGGCGGGAACGAGCAGTACTTC. The full variable domain, in which reference TRBV14 and TRBJ2-7 provide the parts outside the CDR3, is EAGVTQFPSHSVIEKGQTVTLRCDPISGHDNLYWYRRVMGKEIKFLLHFVKESKQDESGMPNNRFLAERTGGTYSTLKVQPAELEDSGVYFCASSQAGGGNEQYFGPGTRLTVT.

The chain employs TRBV28 and TRBJ2-1, with 11 positions matching TRBD2. Germline trimming cut 2 bases from V and 6 bases from J; bases unmatched to any gene: 3. The CDR3 runs 15 residues. In germline, CDR1 is MDHEN, CDR2 SYDVKM. The CDR3 nucleotides are TGTGCCAGCAGTTTACCGGGGACTAGCGGCAATGAGCAGTTCTTC. This codes for CASSLPGTSGNEQFF.

This rearrangement joins TRBV19 to TRBJ1-1, with a weak D call TRBD1 (5 bases). Germline V gives CDR1 LNHDA, CDR2 SQIVND (reference sequence). This CDR3 has 14 residues. V was shortened by 6 bases and J by 3 bases, with 14 bases between the two germline ends. The CDR3 sequence is CASSRVGLDTEAFF. The CDR3 DNA reads as TGTGCCAGTAGCAGGGTAGGTTTGGACACTGAAGCTTTCTTT.

The chain is built from TRBV24-1 and TRBJ2-1; 8 bases map to TRBD2. CDR3 length: 15 residues. Trimming removed 1 base from V and 7 bases from J; junction bases left unmatched: 5. Germline lookup yields CDR1 KGHDR and CDR2 SFDVKD. The CDR3 sequence: CATSDLGTSKNEQFF. The CDR3 bases are TGTGCCACCAGTGATTTAGGGACTAGTAAGAATGAGCAGTTCTTC.

This clone came up once. The rearrangement links TRBV28 to TRBJ1-5; D is possibly TRBD1 (6 bases). V dropped 6 bases and J dropped 6 bases, with 18 bases sitting between them. CDR1 and CDR2 (germline): MDHEN, SYDVKM. CDR3 length: 15 residues. In nucleotides, the CDR3 is TGTGCCAGCAGGTTCACGGGGGGCGCGGGTCAGCCCCAGCATTTT. This codes for CASRFTGGAGQPQHF.

V and J are TRBV28 and TRBJ1-2; 8 bases match TRBD1. The germline V gene has CDR1 MDHEN and CDR2 SYDVKM. CDR3 length: 15 amino acids. Trimming took 4 bases from V and 8 from J; bases not matched to a gene: 12. The CDR3 loop reads CASSSYDRGERGYTF. In nucleotides, the CDR3 is TGTGCCAGCAGTTCCTACGACAGGGGAGAAAGAGGCTACACCTTC.

The chain uses TRBV19 and TRBJ1-1, with a possible D match to TRBD1 (6 bases). CDR1 LNHDA and CDR2 SQIVND come from the germline V gene (reference sequence). The CDR3 covers 13 residues. The ends were cut back, 3 bases at V and 5 bases at J, with 10 bases in the middle. The CDR3 region has the DNA TGTGCCAGTAGTATTTGGCAGGGGACTGAAGCTTTCTTT. It is translated as CASSIWQGTEAFF.

The rearrangement joins TRBV24-1 to TRBJ2-3; D not certain. The CDR3 is 13 residues long. The germline CDR1 and CDR2 sequences are KGHDR and SFDVKD. With 4 bases removed from V and 7 bases from J, the gap between germline ends came to 11 bases. This CDR3 reads CATSEARLYTQYF. CDR3 sequence (DNA): TGTGCCACCAGTGAGGCTAGATTGTATACGCAGTATTTT.